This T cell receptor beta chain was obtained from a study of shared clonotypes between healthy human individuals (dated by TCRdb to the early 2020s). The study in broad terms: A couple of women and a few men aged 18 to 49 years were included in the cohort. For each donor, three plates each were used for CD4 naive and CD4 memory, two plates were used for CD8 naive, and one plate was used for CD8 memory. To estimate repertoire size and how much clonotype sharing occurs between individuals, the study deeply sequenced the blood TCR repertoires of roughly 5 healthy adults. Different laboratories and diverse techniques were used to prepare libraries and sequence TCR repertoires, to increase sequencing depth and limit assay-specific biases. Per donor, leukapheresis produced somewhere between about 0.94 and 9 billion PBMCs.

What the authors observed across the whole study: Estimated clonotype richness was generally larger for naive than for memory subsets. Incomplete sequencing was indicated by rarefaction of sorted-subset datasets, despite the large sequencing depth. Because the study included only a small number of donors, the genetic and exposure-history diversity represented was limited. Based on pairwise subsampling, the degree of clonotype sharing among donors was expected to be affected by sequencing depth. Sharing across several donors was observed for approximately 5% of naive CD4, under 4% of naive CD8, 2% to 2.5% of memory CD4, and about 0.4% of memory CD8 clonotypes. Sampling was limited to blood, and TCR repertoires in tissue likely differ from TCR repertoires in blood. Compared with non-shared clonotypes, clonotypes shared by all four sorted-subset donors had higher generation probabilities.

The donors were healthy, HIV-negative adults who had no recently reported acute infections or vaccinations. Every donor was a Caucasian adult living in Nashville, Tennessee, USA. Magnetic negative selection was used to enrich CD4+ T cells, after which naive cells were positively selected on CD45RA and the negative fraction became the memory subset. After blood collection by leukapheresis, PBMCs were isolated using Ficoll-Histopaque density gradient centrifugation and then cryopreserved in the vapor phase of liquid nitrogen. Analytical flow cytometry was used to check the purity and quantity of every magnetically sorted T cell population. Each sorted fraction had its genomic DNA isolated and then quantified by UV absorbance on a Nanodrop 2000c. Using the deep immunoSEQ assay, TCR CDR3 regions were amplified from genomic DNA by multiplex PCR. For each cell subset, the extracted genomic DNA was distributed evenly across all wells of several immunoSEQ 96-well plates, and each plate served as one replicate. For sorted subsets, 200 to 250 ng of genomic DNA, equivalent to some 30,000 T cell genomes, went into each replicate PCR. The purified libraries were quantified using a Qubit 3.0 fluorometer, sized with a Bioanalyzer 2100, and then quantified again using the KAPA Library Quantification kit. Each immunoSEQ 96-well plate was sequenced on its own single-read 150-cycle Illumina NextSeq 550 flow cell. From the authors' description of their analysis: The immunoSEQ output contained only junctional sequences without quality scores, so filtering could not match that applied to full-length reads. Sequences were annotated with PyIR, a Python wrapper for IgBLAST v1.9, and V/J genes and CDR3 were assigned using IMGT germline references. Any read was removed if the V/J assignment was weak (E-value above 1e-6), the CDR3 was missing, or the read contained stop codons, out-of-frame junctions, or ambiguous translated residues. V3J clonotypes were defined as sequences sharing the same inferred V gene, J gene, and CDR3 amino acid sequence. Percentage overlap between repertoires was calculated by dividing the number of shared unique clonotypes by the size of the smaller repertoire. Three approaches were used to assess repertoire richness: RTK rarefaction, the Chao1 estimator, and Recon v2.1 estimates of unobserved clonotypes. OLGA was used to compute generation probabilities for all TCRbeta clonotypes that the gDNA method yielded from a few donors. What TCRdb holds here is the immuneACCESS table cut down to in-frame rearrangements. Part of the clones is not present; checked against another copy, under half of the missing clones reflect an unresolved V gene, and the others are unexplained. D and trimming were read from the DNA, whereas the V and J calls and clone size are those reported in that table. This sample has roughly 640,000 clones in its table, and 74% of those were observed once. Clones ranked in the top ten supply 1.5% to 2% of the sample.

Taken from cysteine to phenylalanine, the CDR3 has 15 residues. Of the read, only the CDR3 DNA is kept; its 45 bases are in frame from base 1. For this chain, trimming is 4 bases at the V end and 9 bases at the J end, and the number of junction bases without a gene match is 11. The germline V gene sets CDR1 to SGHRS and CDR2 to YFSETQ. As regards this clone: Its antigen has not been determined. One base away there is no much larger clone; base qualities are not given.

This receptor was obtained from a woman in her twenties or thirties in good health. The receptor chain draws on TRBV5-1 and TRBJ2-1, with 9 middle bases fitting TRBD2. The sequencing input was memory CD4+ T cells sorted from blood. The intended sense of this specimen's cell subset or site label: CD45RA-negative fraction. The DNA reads TGCGCCAGCAGCCTGATAGCGGGAGAGTCCGGTGAGCAGTTCTTC. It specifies CASSLIAGESGEQFF.